These T cell receptor beta chains were read from a single sample in a study of blood T cell repertoires in COVID-19. Sequencing used immunoSEQ multiplex PCR; TCRdb keeps in-frame clones, though not all of them. The sample contains 70,000 to 95,000 clones, 80% to 95% of which appear only once. Sample: peripheral blood. Receptors originate from a woman aged 55-70 years with active COVID-19. Each CDR3 is given with its conserved first and last residue. The order of the fields is V gene, D gene, J gene, clone size, CDR3 DNA, CDR3 protein. A D gene is named only where the DNA matches it firmly. Only part of the rows carry a size: once, few, many, or a class if the clone is expanded.

TRBV2	NA	TRBJ2-5	NA	TGTGCCAGCAGTGAGTCCGGGTGGGCCCAGTACTTC	CASSESGWAQYF
TRBV29-1	NA	TRBJ1-3	NA	TGCAGCGTGGGGGGGATCACTGGAAACACCATATATTTT	CSVGGITGNTIYF
TRBV7-3	NA	TRBJ2-6	NA	TGTGCCAGCAGCTCTCAAATCAATAGGGGCTCTGGGGCCAACGTCCTGACTTTC	CASSSQINRGSGANVLTF
TRBV7-3	TRBD1	TRBJ2-1	NA	TGTGCCAGCAGCCCTGGGACAGGGTATGAGCAGTTCTTC	CASSPGTGYEQFF
TRBV7-8	TRBD2	TRBJ2-7	NA	TGTGCCAGCAGACAACCGGGACTAGCATCCGAGCAGTACTTC	CASRQPGLASEQYF
TRBV6-5	TRBD2	TRBJ2-7	NA	TGTGCCAGCAGCGGAGGGGGACTAGCCTCCTACGAGCAGTACTTC	CASSGGGLASYEQYF
TRBV7-8	TRBD1	TRBJ2-1	NA	TGTGCCAGCAGCTTTTCCCCGGGACAGGGGGCTGAGCAGTTCTTC	CASSFSPGQGAEQFF
TRBV19	TRBD2	TRBJ2-3	NA	TGTGCCAGTAGTATAGGGGCCAGTCGCCGAGGACTAGCGGGAGTGGATACGCAGTATTTT	CASSIGASRRGLAGVDTQYF
TRBV5-4	TRBD2	TRBJ2-2	once	TGTGCCAGCAGCCCACGGACTAGCGATACCGGGGAGCTGTTTTTT	CASSPRTSDTGELFF
TRBV7-8	NA	TRBJ2-3	NA	TGTGCCAGCAGCCGCCCCGTTGGAGGGGGCCATCCAGATACGCAGTATTTT	CASSRPVGGGHPDTQYF
TRBV18	NA	TRBJ1-1	NA	TGTGCCAGCTCACCACTAGAGCAGGACACTGAAGCTTTCTTT	CASSPLEQDTEAFF
TRBV11-2	NA	TRBJ2-3	NA	TGTGCCAGCAGCTTATCCGCTAGCATCACAGATACGCAGTATTTT	CASSLSASITDTQYF
TRBV6-5	NA	TRBJ2-1	NA	TGTGCCAACAGTCCACTAGCCTTTACCTACAATGAGCAGTTCTTC	CANSPLAFTYNEQFF
TRBV6-2/TRBV6-3	NA	TRBJ2-1	NA	TGTGCCAGCAGCCCCCTACCGGGGGGCAAGCAGTTCTTC	CASSPLPGGKQFF
TRBV3-1/TRBV3-2	NA	TRBJ2-1	NA	TGTGCCAGCACCCAAGGCGGGGCCAATGAGCAGTTCTTC	CASTQGGANEQFF
TRBV29-1	TRBD2	TRBJ2-1	NA	TGCAGCGGTGGGACTAGCGGGCTAAATGAGCAGTTCTTC	CSGGTSGLNEQFF
TRBV19	TRBD1	TRBJ1-5	NA	TGTTCCACCGCGGCCGGGACAGGGATTCAGCCCCAGCATTTT	CSTAAGTGIQPQHF
TRBV5-6	TRBD1	TRBJ1-1	NA	TGTGCCAGCAGCCCTGTACAGGGGGGAACTGAAGCTTTCTTT	CASSPVQGGTEAFF
TRBV12-3/TRBV12-4	TRBD2	TRBJ2-7	NA	TGTGCCAGCAGTACTGCGGGAGGGACCGAGCAGTACTTC	CASSTAGGTEQYF
TRBV19	NA	TRBJ1-3	NA	TGTGCCAGTAGTACAGGGTTGTCTGGAAACACCATATATTTT	CASSTGLSGNTIYF
TRBV20-1	NA	TRBJ2-7	NA	TGCAGTGCTAGTGACAGCTACGAGCAGTACTTC	CSASDSYEQYF
TRBV28	NA	TRBJ2-1	NA	TGTGCCAGCAGCCGCACCAGGGCCCTGAGCTCCTACAATGAGCAGTTCTTC	CASSRTRALSSYNEQFF
TRBV30	NA	TRBJ2-5	NA	TGTGCCTGGAGTGTACAAGGAGCCGAGACCCAGTACTTC	CAWSVQGAETQYF
TRBV19	TRBD1	TRBJ1-5	NA	TGTGCCAGTTCGATTTCACAGGGGGCGGTCAATCAGCCCCAGCATTTT	CASSISQGAVNQPQHF
TRBV27	NA	TRBJ2-5	NA	TGTGCCAGCAGTTCCCTCTGGCAGGGTAGAAAAGAGACCCAGTACTTC	CASSSLWQGRKETQYF
TRBV28	NA	TRBJ2-3	NA	TGTGCCAGCAGTTTACGAGAGAAGGATACGCAGTATTTT	CASSLREKDTQYF
TRBV7-8	TRBD2	TRBJ2-1	NA	TGTGCCAGCAGCTTAGGGACTAGCGCCTACAATGAGCAGTTCTTC	CASSLGTSAYNEQFF
TRBV11-2	NA	TRBJ2-1	NA	TGTGCCAGCAGCTTAACCGGTCGGGGGTCTGAGCAGTTCTTC	CASSLTGRGSEQFF
TRBV19	TRBD1	TRBJ2-2	NA	TGTGCCAGTGAGGACAGGGGGTGGACCGGGGAGCTGTTTTTT	CASEDRGWTGELFF
TRBV29-1	TRBD2	TRBJ2-1	NA	TGCAGCGCCCAAACTAGCGGGGGGCCGGGTGAGCAGTTCTTC	CSAQTSGGPGEQFF
TRBV28	NA	TRBJ1-1	NA	TGTGCCAGCAGTCCTCATGGGAGAACTGAAGCTTTCTTT	CASSPHGRTEAFF
TRBV5-1	NA	TRBJ2-3	NA	TGCGCCAGCAGCTTCACGGGGGGCAGAGCAGATACGCAGTATTTT	CASSFTGGRADTQYF
TRBV12-5	NA	TRBJ1-5	few	TGTGCTAGTGGTGCCGGACAGAAGAGTAGTCAGCCCCAGCATTTT	CASGAGQKSSQPQHF
TRBV5-4	NA	TRBJ1-4	NA	TGTGCCAGCAGCAGGGTGGGACAAGGAGGTGAAAAACTGTTTTTT	CASSRVGQGGEKLFF
TRBV6-6	TRBD1	TRBJ2-5	NA	TGTGCCAGCATTTCCGGACAGGGTTCGTGGCTGGAGACCCAGTACTTC	CASISGQGSWLETQYF
TRBV10-1	TRBD1	TRBJ2-1	NA	TGCGCCAGCAGTGAGGGACAGGTGGGAAAGCAGTTCTTC	CASSEGQVGKQFF
TRBV5-1	NA	TRBJ1-1	NA	TGCGCCAGCAGCAATACAGGTTACACTGAAGCTTTCTTT	CASSNTGYTEAFF
TRBV28	TRBD1	TRBJ2-5	NA	TGTGCCAGCAGACTTACAGGGGGGCGAGAGACCCAGTACTTC	CASRLTGGRETQYF
TRBV19	TRBD1	TRBJ1-2	NA	TGTGCCAGTAGTCCCGATCGACAGGGATCCTATGGCTACACCTTC	CASSPDRQGSYGYTF
TRBV14	NA	TRBJ2-1	once	TGTGCCAGCAGCCAAGTTAGGAACGAGAGGTACAATGAGCAGTTCTTC	CASSQVRNERYNEQFF
TRBV7-9	TRBD2	TRBJ2-7	NA	TGTGCCAGCAGCCCGCGACTGAGCGGGAGTGGTCCCGAGCAGTACTTC	CASSPRLSGSGPEQYF
TRBV3-1/TRBV3-2	NA	TRBJ1-1	NA	TGTGCCAGCAGCCAAAAAGGCATACCAGGTGGAGCTTTCTTT	CASSQKGIPGGAFF
TRBV28	TRBD2	TRBJ2-3	NA	TGTGCCAGCAGTTTATCCCTAGCGGGGACTTGGACAGATACGCAGTATTTT	CASSLSLAGTWTDTQYF
TRBV10-2	TRBD1	TRBJ1-4	NA	TGCGCCAGCCGGGGGACAGGGAATGAAAAACTGTTTTTT	CASRGTGNEKLFF
TRBV15	TRBD1	TRBJ2-7	once	TGTGCCACCAGCGAGGGGACCGGGACAGGGCACTACGAGCAGTACTTC	CATSEGTGTGHYEQYF
TRBV5-8	NA	TRBJ2-2	NA	TGTGCCAGCAGCTCCCCCTTGTCCTCGAACACCGGGGAGCTGTTTTTT	CASSSPLSSNTGELFF
TRBV29-1	TRBD2	TRBJ2-3	NA	TGCAGCGTTGCAGGTAGCGGGCCAGATACGCAGTATTTT	CSVAGSGPDTQYF
TRBV5-4	TRBD1	TRBJ2-1	NA	TGTGCCAGCAGCCCACCCGGGGACAGGGGAAATGAGCAGTTCTTC	CASSPPGDRGNEQFF
TRBV6-5	NA	TRBJ1-6	NA	TGTGCCAGCAGTAACAGGTTAACACCCCTCCACTTT	CASSNRLTPLHF
TRBV30	TRBD1	TRBJ1-1	NA	TGTGCCTGGAGTCCAGACAGGGGGGATGAAGCTTTCTTT	CAWSPDRGDEAFF
TRBV7-9	NA	TRBJ2-1	once	TGTGCCAGCAGCTTAGGCCTCGGGAATGAGCAGTTCTTC	CASSLGLGNEQFF
TRBV6-5	NA	TRBJ1-2	NA	TGTGCCAGCAACCCCACGGGGGAAAGCTATGGCTACACCTTC	CASNPTGESYGYTF
TRBV19	TRBD1	TRBJ2-7	few	TGTGCCAGTAGTATTCTAGGACAGGGGAACTACGAGCAGTACTTC	CASSILGQGNYEQYF
TRBV5-4	NA	TRBJ2-2	NA	TGTGCCAGCAGCTTGGACTACTCGAACACCGGGGAGCTGTTTTTT	CASSLDYSNTGELFF
TRBV7-9	TRBD2	TRBJ2-5	NA	TGTGCCAGCAGCCGGGGAGGGGAGACCCAGTACTTC	CASSRGGETQYF
TRBV5-1	NA	TRBJ2-3	NA	TGCGCCAGCAGCTCTAGGGGGGATACGCAGTATTTT	CASSSRGDTQYF